This T cell receptor (beta chain) was captured in a study of Graves' ophthalmopathy and Graves' hyperthyroidism. Study outcomes and limitations: A classifier, a 13-signature model, separated ophthalmopathy from stable hyperthyroidism with about 88% sensitivity and approximately 80% specificity.

Moderate-to-severe activity, CAS ≥3, NOSPECS ≥4 and a duration under 3 months were seen in donors with ophthalmopathy. The V end was cut by 3 bases, the J end by 7 bases, with 9 bases between. Germline V CDR1 and CDR2: ENHRY, SYGVKD. There are 12 residues in the CDR3. Regarding this clonotype: Its antigen is not identified.

Amplification targeted the TCR beta CDR3 regions, with RNA transcripts as the source material. Following a first-round RT-PCR that used HTBI primers, a second-round multiplex PCR was carried out. In TCRdb, the multiplex PCR reads were re-called with MiXCR into one record per CDR3 protein. The table records 500,000 to 800,000 distinct CDR3 sequences, just over 40% of them present only once. The sample comprised peripheral blood. The clonotype comes from an adult man with Graves' ophthalmopathy. The rearrangement uses TRBV10-3 and TRBJ1-2, with D perhaps TRBD1 (6 bases). CDR3 in DNA: TGTGCCATCAGTGATAGGGGGGGTGGCTACACCTTC. It yields the protein CAISDRGGGYTF.